The 21 T cell receptor beta chains below all came from one sample that was sequenced in a study of cytotoxic CD8 clonotypes in ibrutinib-treated CLL. TCRdb's copy holds only in-frame clones and misses some; the assay was immunoSEQ multiplex PCR. Among under 200,000 clones listed, over 65% were seen once. Here the sequenced sample was PBMCs, taken after 12 months of ibrutinib treatment. These receptors originate from a human donor with chronic lymphocytic leukemia.

This sequence joins TRBV18 and TRBJ1-3; a weak D match, TRBD1 (5 bases). V lost 5 bases, J lost 4 bases, and 9 bases lay in between. Germline V gene data show CDR1 as KGHSH and CDR2 as LQKENI. This CDR3 region has 13 residues. This chain's CDR3 is CASSDSRGNTIYF. As DNA, the CDR3 is TGTGCCAGCTCAGACAGTCGCGGAAACACCATATATTTT.

The rearrangement uses TRBV30 and TRBJ2-4; 10 nucleotides agree with TRBD1. J lost 8 bases, V lost 1 base, and 8 bases had no gene match. Germline CDR1 is GTSNPN and CDR2 is SVGIG (reference sequence). The CDR3 length is 15 residues. The DNA of the CDR3 is TGTGCCTGGAGTGAGGACAGGGGGATTTTAGACATTCAGTACTTC. It translates to CAWSEDRGILDIQYF. The whole variable domain, filled in from reference TRBV30 and TRBJ2-4, reads SQTIHQWPATLVQPVGSPLSLECTVEGTSNPNLYWYRQAAGRGLQLLFYSVGIGQISSEVPQNLSASRPQDRQFILSSKKLLLSDSGFYLCAWSEDRGILDIQYFGAGTRLSVL.

V gene TRBV28 combines with J gene TRBJ1-2, with a weak D call TRBD1 (6 bases). This CDR3 region has 15 residues. The germline CDR1 and CDR2 sequences are MDHEN and SYDVKM. The V end was cut by 2 bases, the J end by 8 bases, with 18 bases between. The CDR3 DNA is TGTGCCAGCAGTTTAGAGGAAGGAGGGGGAAGAGGCTACACCTTC. Protein sequence: CASSLEEGGGRGYTF.

V usage is TRBV11-2 and J usage is TRBJ1-1, with D perhaps matching TRBD1 (6 bases). Trimming left V 5 bases short and J 11 bases short, with 15 bases between. CDR1 SGHAT and CDR2 FQNNGV come from the germline V gene. The CDR3 totals 12 residues. CDR3 DNA: TGTGCCAGCAGCCAGGGGAGGGCTTTGGCTTTCTTT. Translated, it gives CASSQGRALAFF. Together with reference TRBV11-2 and TRBJ1-1, the CDR3 gives the full variable domain: EAGVAQSPRYKIIEKRQSVAFWCNPISGHATLYWYQQILGQGPKLLIQFQNNGVVDDSQLPKDRFSAERLKGVDSTLKIQPAKLEDSAVYLCASSQGRALAFFGQGTRLTVV.

This clone was recorded a few times. V is TRBV6-6 and J is TRBJ1-6; no clear D gene. V was trimmed by 8 bases and J by 5 bases, leaving 10 bases between them. Germline CDR1 reads MNHNY; CDR2 reads SVGAGI (reference sequence). The CDR3 extends over 13 amino acids. In DNA, the CDR3 is TGTGCCAGCGGTACTGGAGATAATTCACCCCTCCACTTT. Translating gives CASGTGDNSPLHF.

The sample holds one count of this clone. The rearrangement links TRBV28 to TRBJ1-4; maybe TRBD1 (5 bases). Per germline, CDR1 MDHEN and CDR2 SYDVKM. The CDR3 is made up of 16 amino acids. V lost 7 bases, J lost 7 bases, and 22 bases lay in between. This chain's CDR3 is CASKTGLRGRGEKLFF. The CDR3 nucleotides read TGTGCCAGCAAAACGGGTCTACGGGGGAGAGGTGAAAAACTGTTTTTT. Combining the CDR3 with reference TRBV28 and TRBJ1-4 gives the whole variable domain DVKVTQSSRYLVKRTGEKVFLECVQDMDHENMFWYRQDPGLGLRLIYFSYDVKMKEKGDIPEGYSVSREKKERFSLILESASTNQTSMYLCASKTGLRGRGEKLFFGSGTQLSVL.

The genes are TRBV28 and TRBJ1-1, with 9 bases lining up with TRBD1. CDR1 and CDR2 from the germline V gene are MDHEN and SYDVKM. The length of the CDR3 is 19 residues. The junction had 19 bases not matched to a gene; V was cut back by 8 bases and J by 0 bases. The CDR3 nucleotides are TGTGCCAGCGAAGGGACAGGGAGGTGGGGGGGGTCCATGAACACTGAAGCTTTCTTT. Translating it yields CASEGTGRWGGSMNTEAFF.

This clone has a single count. The CDR3 region has the DNA TGTGCCAGCAGCTCCTCACAGGGGGTCGAGCAGTACTTC. Translation: CASSSSQGVEQYF. The chain joins TRBV11-2 to TRBJ2-7; 8 bases match TRBD1. Germline assignment: CDR1 SGHAT and CDR2 FQNNGV. With 4 bases clipped from V and 6 bases from J, the junction kept 5 bases outside the gene matches. This CDR3 comprises 13 residues.

This sequence joins TRBV5-6 and TRBJ1-5, with a possible D match to TRBD1 (5 bases). The V end lost 4 bases, the J end lost 13 bases, and 21 bases lay between the germline ends. CDR1 SGHDT and CDR2 YYEEEE come from the germline V gene. This CDR3 is built from 14 residues. The CDR3 sequence: CASSPGGRTIVQHF. In DNA, the CDR3 is TGTGCCAGCAGCCCCGGGGGACGGACGATTGTGCAGCATTTT.

The genes are TRBV18 and TRBJ1-4, with 7 positions matching TRBD1. This CDR3 contains 15 residues. V shed 3 bases, J shed 3 bases, and the junction held 4 bases outside the gene matches. Germline values: CDR1 KGHSH, CDR2 LQKENI. The CDR3 reads CASSPNRGPNEKLFF. The CDR3 bases are TGTGCCAGCTCACCGAACAGGGGTCCTAATGAAAAACTGTTTTTT. The full variable domain, completed using reference TRBV18 and TRBJ1-4, is NAGVMQNPRHLVRRRGQEARLRCSPMKGHSHVYWYRQLPEEGLKFMVYLQKENIIDESGMPKERFSAEFPKEGPSILRIQQVVRGDSAAYFCASSPNRGPNEKLFFGSGTQLSVL.

This chain joins TRBV7-9 and TRBJ2-1; TRBD2 matches at 13 bases. V was pared by 7 bases and J by 9 bases, with 9 bases of the junction left unmatched. Per germline, CDR1 SEHNR and CDR2 FQNEAQ (reference sequence). The CDR3 totals 15 residues. The CDR3 nucleotides read TGTGCCAGCACCCCACTAGCGGGGGGGGAGGGTGAGCAGTTCTTC. Translating gives CASTPLAGGEGEQFF.

This rearrangement joins TRBV4-1 to TRBJ2-7; 11 nucleotides align to TRBD1. V dropped 7 bases and J dropped 6; count of bases not matched to a gene: 11. CDR1 and CDR2 from the germline V gene are MGHRA and YSYEKL. This CDR3 is built from 15 residues. This CDR3 is CASTSISGTGGEQYF. DNA for the CDR3: TGCGCCAGCACCTCTATTTCCGGGACAGGGGGCGAGCAGTACTTC.

The J gene is TRBJ2-5, the V gene TRBV27; the D gene is possibly TRBD2 (7 bases). V lost 8 bases and J lost 9, with 13 bases in between. Germline V gene sequence: CDR1 MNHEY, CDR2 SMNVEV (reference sequence). The CDR3 runs 11 residues. The CDR3 DNA sequence: TGTGCCAGCTCGAGGGGGGGCGCCCAGTACTTC. The encoded protein is CASSRGGAQYF.

In its sample, this clone was seen a few times. Here the CDR3 reads CASSQEAGGKGNTIYF. In DNA form, the CDR3 reads TGTGCCAGCAGCCAAGAGGCGGGGGGTAAAGGAAACACCATATATTTT. The V gene is TRBV4-2, the J gene TRBJ1-3; TRBD1 might be the D (5 bases). The V and J ends lost 0 bases and 4 bases respectively, with 13 bases between them. CDR3 length: 16 amino acids. Germline values: CDR1 LGHNA, CDR2 YNFKEQ.

CDR3 protein: CASSWSPPPGGNTIYF. For the CDR3, the DNA is TGTGCCAGCAGTTGGTCGCCCCCACCAGGTGGAAACACCATATATTTT. The V gene is TRBV6-5, the J gene TRBJ1-3; no firm D call. V lost 4 bases, J lost 3 bases, and 16 bases lay in between. Germline lookup yields CDR1 MNHEY and CDR2 SVGAGI. The CDR3 has 16 amino acids.

This clone has just one count. The chain has TRBV7-6 and TRBJ1-1; D is unclear. Germline assignment: CDR1 SGHVS and CDR2 FNYEAQ. This CDR3 region has 12 residues. V lost 3 bases and J lost 7, with 9 bases in between. CDR3 sequence (DNA): TGTGCCAGCAGCTTTCAAGGACGTGAAGCTTTCTTT. Its protein product is CASSFQGREAFF.

The rearrangement uses TRBV9 and TRBJ2-7; no reliable D call. CDR3 length equals 15 residues. CDR1 SGDLS and CDR2 YYNGEE come from the germline V gene. V was trimmed by 0 bases and J by 0 bases, leaving 10 bases between them. CDR3 amino acids: CASSVGPTYSYEQYF. The CDR3 region has the DNA TGTGCCAGCAGCGTAGGGCCGACGTACTCCTACGAGCAGTACTTC.

The CDR3 DNA follows: TGTGCCAGCAGCTTTACCCCTTCGGGAGTGCCCTACAATGAGCAGTTCTTC. It codes for CASSFTPSGVPYNEQFF. The chain combines TRBV7-9 with TRBJ2-1; TRBD2 is a possible D gene (6 bases). This CDR3 contains 17 residues. From germline, CDR1 is SEHNR and CDR2 FQNEAQ (reference sequence). V lost 3 bases and J lost 2, with 17 bases in between.

The J gene is TRBJ2-3, the V gene TRBV5-4, with 8 nucleotides matching TRBD2. The CDR3 loop spans 14 amino acids. Germline-derived CDR1 and CDR2 are SGHNT and YYREEE (reference sequence). After removal of 3 bases from V and 5 bases from J, the junction contained 5 bases not matched to a gene. CDR3 DNA sequence: TGTGCCAGCAGCTCGGGACTAGTAGGAGATACGCAGTATTTT. Translation gives CASSSGLVGDTQYF.

This chain joins TRBV7-9 and TRBJ1-6, with TRBD1 matching 8 bases. In germline, CDR1 is SEHNR, CDR2 FQNEAQ (reference sequence). The V gene end was trimmed by 5 bases and the J gene end by 8 bases; junction bases not matched to a gene: 8. The CDR3 consists of 15 residues. CDR3 amino acids: CASSTRTGWDSPLHF. CDR3 DNA: TGTGCCAGCAGCACCAGGACAGGGTGGGATTCACCCCTCCACTTT. The variable domain in full, completed from reference TRBV7-9 and TRBJ1-6, reads DTGVSQNPRHKITKRGQNVTFRCDPISEHNRLYWYRQTLGQGPEFLTYFQNEAQLEKSRLLSDRFSAERPKGSFSTLEIQRTEQGDSAMYLCASSTRTGWDSPLHFGNGTRLTVT.

The V and J genes are TRBV4-2 and TRBJ2-2; 12 bases fit TRBD2. The V gene end was trimmed by 1 base and the J gene end by 6 bases; junction bases not matched to a gene: 6. The CDR3 has 17 residues. CDR1 is LGHNA, CDR2 YNFKEQ, per germline. CDR3 loop: CASSQASGRASAGELFF. Written as DNA, the CDR3 is TGTGCCAGCAGCCAAGCTAGCGGGAGGGCCTCGGCCGGGGAGCTGTTTTTT.